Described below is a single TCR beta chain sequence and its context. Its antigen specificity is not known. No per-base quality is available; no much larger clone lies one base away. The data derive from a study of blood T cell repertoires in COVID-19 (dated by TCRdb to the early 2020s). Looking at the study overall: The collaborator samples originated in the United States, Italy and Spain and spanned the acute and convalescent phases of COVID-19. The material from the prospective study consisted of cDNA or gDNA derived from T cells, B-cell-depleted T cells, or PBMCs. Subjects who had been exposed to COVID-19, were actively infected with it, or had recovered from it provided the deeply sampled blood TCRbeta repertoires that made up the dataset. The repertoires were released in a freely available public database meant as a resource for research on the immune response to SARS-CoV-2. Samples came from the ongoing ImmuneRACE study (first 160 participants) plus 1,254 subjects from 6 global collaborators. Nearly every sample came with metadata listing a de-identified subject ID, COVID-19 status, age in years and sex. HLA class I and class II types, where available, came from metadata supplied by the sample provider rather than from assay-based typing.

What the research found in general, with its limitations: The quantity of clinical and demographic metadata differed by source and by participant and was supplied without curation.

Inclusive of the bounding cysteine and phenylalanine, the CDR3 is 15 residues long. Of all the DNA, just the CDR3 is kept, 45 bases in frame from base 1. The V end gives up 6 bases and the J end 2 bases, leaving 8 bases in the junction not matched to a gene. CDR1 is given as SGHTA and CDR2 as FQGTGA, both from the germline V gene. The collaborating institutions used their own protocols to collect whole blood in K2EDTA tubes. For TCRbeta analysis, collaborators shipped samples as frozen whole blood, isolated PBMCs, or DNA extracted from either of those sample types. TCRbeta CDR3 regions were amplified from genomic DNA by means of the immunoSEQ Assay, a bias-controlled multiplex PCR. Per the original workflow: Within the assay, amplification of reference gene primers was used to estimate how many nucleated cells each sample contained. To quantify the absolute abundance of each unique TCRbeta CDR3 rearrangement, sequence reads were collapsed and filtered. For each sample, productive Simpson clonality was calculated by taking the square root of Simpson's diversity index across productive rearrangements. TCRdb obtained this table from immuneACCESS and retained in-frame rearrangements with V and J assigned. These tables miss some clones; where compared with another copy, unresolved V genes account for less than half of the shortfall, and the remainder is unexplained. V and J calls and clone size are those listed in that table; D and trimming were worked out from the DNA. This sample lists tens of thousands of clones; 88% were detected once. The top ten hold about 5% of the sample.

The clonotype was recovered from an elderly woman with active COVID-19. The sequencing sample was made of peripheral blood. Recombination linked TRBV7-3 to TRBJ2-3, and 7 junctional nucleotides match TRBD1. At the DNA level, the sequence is TGTGCCAGCAGGATTACCGGGACAGTCACAGATACGCAGTATTTT. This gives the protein CASRITGTVTDTQYF.